The present T cell receptor beta chain was sequenced within a study of CD8 T cells in ankylosing spondylitis. Whole-study findings and limits: Reports of some motif variants in reactive arthritis synovial fluid and blood predate this one.

V was trimmed by 6 bases and J by 6 bases, leaving 18 bases between them. The CDR3 has 15 residues. TCR beta libraries were made by quantitative 5'-RACE with molecular barcodes. TCRdb independently ran MiXCR on the 5' RACE reads; one entry per CDR3 protein. This table has approximately 300,000 distinct CDR3 sequences, about 19% appearing once. There are a few counts of this clonotype. Its antigen is currently unknown. Sequencing was performed on blood, either unsorted or a sorted T cell fraction (not recorded which). The J gene is TRBJ1-5, the V gene TRBV12-3 or TRBV12-4; D might be TRBD1 (6 bases). This clonotype was obtained from a male donor with ankylosing spondylitis or in good health (not recorded which). CDR3 amino acids: CASRPDTNRAQPQHF. CDR3 nucleotide sequence: TGTGCCAGCAGACCGGACACAAACAGGGCTCAGCCCCAGCATTTT.